This record covers a single T cell receptor beta chain. Using immunoSEQ multiplex PCR, the repertoire was profiled, and TCRdb retains in-frame clones only, with some absent. The sample yields around 27,000 clones, approximately 92% seen once. This entry comes from a study of T cell changes during pregnancy in multiple sclerosis. Germline V gene sequence: CDR1 SGHDT, CDR2 YYEEEE. The CDR3 spans 17 residues. The ends were cut back, 3 bases at V and 2 bases at J, with 15 bases in the middle. This sequence originates from a female donor with multiple sclerosis, enrolled in a pregnancy study. The source material was CD4+ T cells from peripheral blood mononuclear cells, sampled in the first trimester of pregnancy. This chain uses TRBV5-6 with TRBJ2-6; possibly TRBD2 for D (5 bases). The DNA of the CDR3 is TGTGCCAGCAGCTCACGAGGGTTCTCACCTGGGGCCAACGTCCTGACTTTC. Its protein product is CASSSRGFSPGANVLTF.